Below are 8 T cell receptor beta chains sequenced from a single sample in a study of cytomegalovirus exposure and HLA in healthy donors. The PCR had 60 Vbeta and 13 Jbeta primers. Sequenced by immunoSEQ multiplex PCR; TCRdb stores in-frame clones only, minus some. The sample records around 130,000 clones, about 81% being singletons. The sequencing sample was made of PBMCs. The receptor source for this set is a man aged 40-49 years in good health and CMV-seronegative.

The chain couples TRBV5-1 to TRBJ2-7; D might be TRBD1 (6 bases). V was pared by 5 bases and J by 7 bases, with 16 bases between. CDR3 length: 13 amino acids. From germline, CDR1 is SGHRS and CDR2 YFSETQ. DNA of the CDR3: TGCGCCAGCAGGTATCAGGGGCGAGGGGAGCAGTACTTC. This encodes CASRYQGRGEQYF.

The CDR3 sequence is CASSSSGGEQFF. The CDR3, as DNA: TGTGCCAGCAGCTCGAGCGGGGGTGAGCAGTTCTTC. This chain uses TRBV9 with TRBJ2-1; 8 bases align to TRBD2. The CDR3 sequence is 12 residues long. Germline CDR1 SGDLS, CDR2 YYNGEE. The J segment lost 9 bases and the V segment lost 4 bases, leaving 3 bases of the junction unmatched. Full variable domain (remainder filled in from reference TRBV9 and TRBJ2-1): DSGVTQTPKHLITATGQRVTLRCSPRSGDLSVYWYQQSLDQGLQFLIQYYNGEERAKGNILERFSAQQFPDLHSELNLSSLELGDSALYFCASSSSGGEQFFGPGTRLTVL.

A word on this clone: One junction end disagrees with the germline gene, perhaps due to a read error. This chain joins TRBV7-9 and TRBJ2-7; 7 bases are a match to TRBD1. CDR1 is SEHNR, CDR2 FQNEAQ, per germline (reference sequence). The CDR3 loop spans 14 amino acids. DNA for the CDR3: TGTTCCAGCAGCTTAAAGGGGGCAGGGAACGAGCAGTACTTC. Protein product: CSSSLKGAGNEQYF.

The rearrangement joins TRBV7-9 to TRBJ2-2, with D perhaps matching TRBD2 (6 bases). From germline, CDR1 is SEHNR and CDR2 FQNEAQ (reference sequence). This CDR3 is built from 12 residues. Trimming removed 4 bases from V and 9 bases from J, with 9 bases in between. The CDR3 nucleotides are TGTGCCAGCAGCTCCGGGGGTTGGGAGCTGTTTTTT. Translated: CASSSGGWELFF.

Written as DNA, the CDR3 is TGTGCCAGTGGGGGACAGGACGGTCATGGCTACACCTTC. This translates into CASGGQDGHGYTF. V usage is TRBV19 and J usage is TRBJ1-2, with TRBD1 matching 8 bases. V lost 8 bases and J lost 6; bases outside the gene matches: 8. Per germline, CDR1 LNHDA and CDR2 SQIVND (reference sequence). CDR3 size: 13 residues.

V and J are TRBV25-1 and TRBJ1-6, with D perhaps TRBD1 (5 bases). This CDR3 is built from 14 residues. V shed 2 bases and J shed 10 bases, with 12 bases lying between them. Germline V gives CDR1 MGHDK, CDR2 SYGVNS. The DNA for the CDR3 is TGTGCCAGCAGTGAACGAGTGGGGCTGTCACCCCTCCACTTT. It specifies CASSERVGLSPLHF.

The CDR3 region has the DNA TGTGCCAGCAGCTTCGGGGACAGGGTTTACGAGCAGTACTTC. This codes for CASSFGDRVYEQYF. This rearrangement joins TRBV7-8 to TRBJ2-7; 9 bases line up with TRBD1. Losses at the gene ends were 3 bases for V and 4 bases for J; bases not matched to a gene: 4. CDR1 SGHVS and CDR2 FQNEAQ come from the germline V gene. CDR3 length equals 14 residues.

The chain carries TRBV28 and TRBJ2-3; 8 bases map to TRBD2. The germline CDR1 and CDR2 sequences are MDHEN and SYDVKM. The junction had 9 bases not matched to a gene; V was cut back by 5 bases and J by 2 bases. The CDR3 is 16 amino acids. This CDR3 reads CASSGGSGRPTDTQYF. The CDR3 DNA is TGTGCCAGCAGTGGGGGGAGCGGGAGACCCACAGATACGCAGTATTTT.